This T cell receptor (beta chain) was recorded in a study of T cell responses to AZD1222 COVID-19 vaccine. On this clone: Its antigen remains unknown.

The CDR3 is 12 residues long. Trimming left V 5 bases short and J 4 bases short, with 8 bases between. Generated by immunoSEQ multiplex PCR, the TCRdb table keeps only in-frame clones and is missing some. The data contain 95,000 to 150,000 clones, around 87% of them singletons. Whole-study findings and limits: Donors were largely white British and mainly female; clonal diversity was possibly underestimated. Only a handful of AZD1222 recipients were seropositive at baseline.

The chain is built from TRBV12-3 or TRBV12-4 and TRBJ1-1; D unresolved. This receptor was obtained from an adult in good health. The input for sequencing was peripheral blood, taken on day 0 of AZD1222 vaccination. CDR3 in amino acids: CASSQVLTEAFF. The CDR3, as DNA: TGTGCCAGCAGTCAGGTCCTCACTGAAGCTTTCTTT.